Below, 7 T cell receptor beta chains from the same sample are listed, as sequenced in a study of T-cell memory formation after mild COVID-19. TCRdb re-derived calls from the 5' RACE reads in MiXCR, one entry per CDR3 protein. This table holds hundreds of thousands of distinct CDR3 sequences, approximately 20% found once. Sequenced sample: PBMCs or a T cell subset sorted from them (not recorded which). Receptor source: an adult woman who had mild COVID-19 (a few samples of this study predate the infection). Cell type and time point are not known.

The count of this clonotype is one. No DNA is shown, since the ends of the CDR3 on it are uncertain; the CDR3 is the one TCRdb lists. The CDR3 sequence: CASSSSASNQPQHF. The chain uses TRBV4-1 and TRBJ1-5. Both ends counted, the CDR3 spans 14 residues. Germline V lookup: CDR1 MGHRA, CDR2 YSYEKL.

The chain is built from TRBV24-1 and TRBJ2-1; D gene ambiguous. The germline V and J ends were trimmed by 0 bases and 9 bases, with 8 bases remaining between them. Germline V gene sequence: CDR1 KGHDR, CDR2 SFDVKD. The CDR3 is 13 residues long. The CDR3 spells CATSDLRRGEQFF. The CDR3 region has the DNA TGTGCCACCAGTGATTTGAGGAGAGGTGAGCAGTTCTTC.

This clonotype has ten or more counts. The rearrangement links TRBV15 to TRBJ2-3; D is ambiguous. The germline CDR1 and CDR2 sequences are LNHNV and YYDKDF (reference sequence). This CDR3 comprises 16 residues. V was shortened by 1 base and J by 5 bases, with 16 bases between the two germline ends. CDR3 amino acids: CATSRGLGISVDTQYF. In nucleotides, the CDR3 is TGTGCCACCAGCAGAGGTCTAGGAATTTCGGTAGATACGCAGTATTTT.

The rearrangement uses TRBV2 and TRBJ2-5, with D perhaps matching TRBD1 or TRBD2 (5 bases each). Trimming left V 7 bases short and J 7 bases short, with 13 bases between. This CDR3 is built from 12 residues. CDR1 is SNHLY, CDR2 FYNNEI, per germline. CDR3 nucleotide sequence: TGTGCCAGCAACGAATTTGGGGGGACCCAGTACTTC. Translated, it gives CASNEFGGTQYF.

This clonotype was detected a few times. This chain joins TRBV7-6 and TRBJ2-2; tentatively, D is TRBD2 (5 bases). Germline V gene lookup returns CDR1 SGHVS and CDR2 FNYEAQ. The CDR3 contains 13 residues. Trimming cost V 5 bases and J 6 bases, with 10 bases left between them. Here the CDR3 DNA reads TGTGCCAGCAGCCCTGTCGGGGCCGGGGAGCTGTTTTTT. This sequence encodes CASSPVGAGELFF.

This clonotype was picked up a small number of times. CDR3 DNA: TGCAGCGTTGAGGCACTTACTTCCTACAATGAGCAGTTCTTC. Protein: CSVEALTSYNEQFF. The chain employs TRBV29-1 and TRBJ2-1; D not resolved. Germline CDR1 and CDR2: SQVTM and ANQGSEA. The CDR3 extends over 14 amino acids. V dropped 3 bases and J dropped 1 base, with 10 bases sitting between them.

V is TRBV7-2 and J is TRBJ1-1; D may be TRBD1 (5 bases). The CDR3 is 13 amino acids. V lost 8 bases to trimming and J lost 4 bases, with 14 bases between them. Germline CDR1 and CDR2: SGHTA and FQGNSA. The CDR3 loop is CASLWGEGTEAFF. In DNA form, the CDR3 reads TGTGCCAGCTTGTGGGGGGAAGGCACTGAAGCTTTCTTT.